This T cell receptor beta chain was observed in a study of cytomegalovirus exposure and HLA in healthy donors (dated by TCRdb to about 2017). Broadly, across the study: An earlier analysis of roughly 500 of the donors reported over 250 Gb of sequence data and about 120 million unique TCR beta sequences obtained from about 179 million T cells. The study combined high-throughput TCR immunosequencing, statistical association of individual TCRs with disease status, and machine learning to predict cytomegalovirus infection status. In a later genetic analysis, genome-wide SNP genotypes for about 55% of the 666 donors were used, and that subset was treated as a discovery cohort. Donor age, sex, ethnicity and CMV serostatus were compiled together with the repertoire data. The study was designed to test whether signatures of past pathogen exposure could be identified by cataloging public T cell receptors. Every discovery cohort repertoire had been produced on one sequencing platform. Class I and class II HLA loci were covered by the typing at four-digit resolution. The study profiled the T cell repertoires of hundreds of subjects by immunosequencing and related them to cytomegalovirus serostatus. Rather than using new phenotypic data, the later analysis identified candidate immune exposures from TCR beta sequences and from how often those sequences occurred across donors. A separate validation cohort of about 110 different subjects was used in addition to the approximately 670-subject first cohort. Approximately 300 gigabases of sequencing data and around 85 million unique TCR sequences made up an early release that covered 500 to 650 HLA-typed donors. Roughly 5 DR-DQ haplotypes were treated as single units for association and clustering because of strong linkage in the cohort. Of the roughly 410 genotyped donors, 80% to 90% were placed in the genetic ancestry cluster associated with self-reported Caucasian donors. To study patterns of TCR occurrence, a later analysis re-analyzed previously published TCR beta repertoires from 550 to 800 donors and added high-resolution HLA genotyping. Typing coverage differed by locus: A, B, C, DRB1 and DQB1 were typed in about 620-640 donors, DQA1 in 522, DPA1 in over 600, and DPB1 in approximately 450. To decide whether each TCR beta V gene segment behaved as functional or pseudogenic, an earlier analysis of several hundred of the donors relied on high-throughput TCR beta sequencing. Among roughly 400 genotyped donors of the cohort, an average of roughly 240,000 unique TCR beta nucleotide sequences were sequenced per donor, roughly a sixth of them non-productive.

The cohort comprised approximately 700 healthy bone marrow donors. All cohort members were sampled while nominally healthy, although unrecorded immune exposures were likely present. The donor was CMV seropositive and belonged to the group of 250 to 350 seropositive cohort members. Each donor provided a peripheral blood sample, and peripheral blood mononuclear cells were used for TCR beta sequencing. The Qiagen DNeasy Blood Extraction Kit was used to extract genomic DNA from the blood cell samples. Remarks on this clone: The target of this receptor is not known. Within one base of it there is no much larger clone, and no base qualities were kept.

Library prep was done by the immunoSEQ multiplex PCR assay. The multiplex PCR relied on a mix of 60 forward primers for TCR Vbeta segments and 13 reverse primers for TCR Jbeta segments. Amplification of the CDR3 region of rearranged TCR beta genes was performed with a multiplex PCR assay on genomic DNA. The amplified TCR beta libraries were sequenced on the Illumina HiSeq System as 87-base-pair reads. Processing in the source paper ran as follows. A later analysis tallied roughly 80 million unique TCR beta chains across the 666 repertoires, and around 12 million of those chains were shared by two or more donors. A nearest-neighbor algorithm error-corrected the raw reads and collapsed the reads into unique sequences, merging closely related sequences to remove PCR and sequencing errors. To assign V, D and J gene segments, CDR3 sequences were aligned to IMGT reference sequences. For a sequence to be retained, a match of at least six nucleotides was required to both a V gene segment and a J gene segment. A rearrangement counted as productive if the CDR3 had no stop codons and remained in frame with V and J, and every other rearrangement counted as non-productive. CDR3 was defined according to IMGT convention as the region running from the second conserved V-encoded cysteine to the conserved J-encoded phenylalanine. Sequences without an unambiguous match to a single V gene segment were excluded from the earlier analysis of a few hundred of the donors. An earlier analysis of fewer than 750 of the donors classified V segments as functional when productive rearrangements were above 56.7% and as segregating when the standard deviation between donors was above 5%. A statistical classification framework was developed to diagnose cytomegalovirus status using the catalog of TCR beta chain sequences. A later analysis assigned V and J genes by comparing TCR nucleotide sequences with IMGT/GENE-DB human TR gene sequences. The TCRdist pipeline was used in a later analysis to assign CDR3 sequences and most-parsimonious VDJ recombination scenarios. In a later analysis, each TCR beta chain was defined by its CDR3 amino acid sequence together with its V-gene family, and reads lacking a unique V-gene family were excluded. As a way to deal with suspected cross-contamination and a sequencing artifact, a later analysis dropped hundreds of nucleotide sequences that were highly shared and had low generation probability. In a later analysis, a clonal expansion index was calculated for each public chain from normalized within-repertoire ranks of inferred template counts. In a later analysis, generation probabilities were computed using a VDJ recombination model fitted to out-of-frame rearrangements, and the results were checked against IGoR. In a later analysis, TCR-TCR, TCR-HLA and TCR-CMV co-occurrence was scored with hypergeometric tests, and a repertoire-size bias correction was applied to TCR pairs. A later analysis estimated false discovery rates by permuting HLA or CMV assignments 20 times. In a later analysis, co-occurring TCRs were grouped using DBSCAN, with TCRdist sequence similarity added in when clustering inside HLA-allele-positive subsets. For co-occurrence clustering, repertoires with fewer than 30,000 or more than 120,000 public chains were excluded, along with a handful of repertoires with anomalous nucleotide sharing. TCRdb carries this immuneACCESS record with in-frame sequences only. Its versions omit some clonotypes, under half of them owing to an unresolved V gene in the studies checked, with the rest unexplained. V, J and clone size derive from that table, while D and trimming were established from the DNA sequence. This sample is represented by 240,000 or so clones; about 86% of them were singletons. The leading ten clones occupy 8% of the sample.

Here V drops 5 bases and J drops 4 bases, and the junction holds 10 bases not matched to any gene. Sequences MNHEY (CDR1) and SVGAGI (CDR2) are obtained from the germline V gene. The CDR3 holds 15 amino acids from the cysteine to the phenylalanine. Only CDR3 DNA is held: 45 bases, read in frame from base 1. General study outcomes and caveats: Roughly uniform sequencing depth across donors was assumed in presence/absence analyses, although this assumption may not hold. Assigning TCR associations to individual alleles was difficult when HLA alleles, especially DR and DQ, strongly co-occurred. Because HLA typing was missing for some donors at each locus, association tests included only the typed subset. In a later genetic analysis, fewer N-insertions in productive TCRs were reported among donors in an Asian-associated ancestry cluster than the roughly 700-donor mean. Cytomegalovirus status was reported to be diagnosed by the classifier with high specificity and sensitivity in both the original and validation cohorts. A few of the identified cytomegalovirus-associated TCR beta chains were confirmed in vitro to be specific for cytomegalovirus antigens. For the cohort, immune exposure information was limited to CMV serostatus. Because the 87-base-pair reads could not distinguish some IMGT-functional V segments, including TRBV6-2 and TRBV6-3, those segments were excluded. According to a later analysis, parvovirus B19, influenza, CMV and Epstein-Barr virus appeared linked to several top co-occurrence clusters. A total of roughly 160 TCR beta chains were listed by the study as associated with cytomegalovirus. In an earlier analysis of several hundred of the donors, most TCR beta V segments were observed in productive rearrangements about 90% or about 30% of the time, broadly matching IMGT annotations. Because counts were too low, seventeen rarely observed V segments, including chromosome 9 orphons, were excluded from the earlier analysis of 587 of the donors. Most TCR sequences were observed very rarely across donors, whereas some public TCRs were present in many individuals. Compared with equally common non-associated chains, HLA-associated TCR beta chains in a later analysis were more clonally expanded and had lower generation probabilities. Correlated functional status among segregating V segments might reflect linkage disequilibrium, but an unknown experimental factor could not be ruled out. In a later analysis, TCR association rates were found to vary across HLA loci, with the most associated TCRs seen for DRB1 alleles and the fewest for HLA-C alleles. According to a later analysis, most CMV-associated TCR beta chains appeared to be HLA-restricted, and the HLA associations seemed to be driven largely by CMV exposure. Only TCR beta chains were sequenced in this cohort, and the absence of alpha or paired-chain data limited detectable features. A cluster of highly shared sequence variants was judged likely to represent a technical artifact of the sequencing pipeline. A later analysis associated approximately 17,000 TCR beta sequences with specific HLA alleles at a false discovery rate of 0.05. According to the authors, the approach could potentially be generalized to other disease states and immunological phenotypes. A further reported finding was that TCR beta sequences accurately predicted the HLA-A and HLA-B alleles for most subjects in the first cohort. A later genetic analysis associated a missense DCLRE1C variant with V-gene and J-gene trimming of TCR beta chains, and an independent cohort replicated the association.

The V and J segments used are TRBV6-5 and TRBJ1-2; 7 bases in between match TRBD1. The sequenced sample consisted of PBMCs. The TCR originated in a woman between 55 and 75 years old in good health and CMV-seropositive. The base sequence is TGTGCCAGCAGTCCAAACAGGGGTAACGGCTATGGCTACACCTTC. It codes for CASSPNRGNGYGYTF.